The clone carrying this T cell receptor beta chain was observed a few times. This sample was taken from a study of CD8 T cells in Susac syndrome. Study-wide context: Patients with Susac syndrome were therapy-naive, on corticosteroids, or on intravenous immunoglobulin alone at blood draw.

Germline CDR1 and CDR2: MNHEY and SVGEGT. The V gene end was trimmed by 5 bases and the J gene end by 3 bases; junction bases not matched to a gene: 5. The CDR3 loop spans 15 amino acids. Random hexamers were used to reverse transcribe an amount of about 0.45 to 1 ug RNA. MiXCR, run by TCRdb on the immunoSEQ multiplex PCR reads, gives a single entry per CDR3 protein. Counted here are roughly 75,000 distinct CDR3 sequences, 93% occurring once; the ten biggest clones make up over 0.12%. Blood CD8+ and CD4+ T cells underwent high-throughput TCR beta sequencing. The chain recombines TRBV6-2 or TRBV6-3 with TRBJ1-5; 9 bases line up with TRBD1. The receptor comes from a human donor with Susac syndrome. The material sequenced was CD4+ T cells from PBMCs. The CDR3 sequence: CASSPRDRVNQPQHF. The CDR3, as DNA: TGTGCCAGCAGTCCCCGGGACAGGGTCAATCAGCCCCAGCATTTT.